The TCR beta chain under discussion was sequenced for a study of response to subunit inactivated influenza vaccine. One entry per CDR3 protein results from TCRdb running MiXCR on the RT-PCR reads. The data hold around 570,000 distinct CDR3 sequences, with around 11% observed a single time. This CDR3 has 15 residues. This clonotype came up a few times. The data were also submitted as part of a second study, on T cells expressing NK-cell markers. According to that study: Libraries used 5'RACE template switching adding universal primer site and UMIs.

Source: PBMCs from blood, taken on the day of vaccination. The receptor was derived from a man over 45 who received an inactivated influenza vaccine. The chain recombines TRBV21-1 with TRBJ2-7; the table's D call, TRBD2, was not checked against the DNA. TRBV21-1 is a pseudogene locus. The CDR3 coding sequence is TGTGCCAGCAGCCGGACTAGCGGGAGTGTCTACGAGCAGTACTTC. Protein sequence: CASSRTSGSVYEQYF.